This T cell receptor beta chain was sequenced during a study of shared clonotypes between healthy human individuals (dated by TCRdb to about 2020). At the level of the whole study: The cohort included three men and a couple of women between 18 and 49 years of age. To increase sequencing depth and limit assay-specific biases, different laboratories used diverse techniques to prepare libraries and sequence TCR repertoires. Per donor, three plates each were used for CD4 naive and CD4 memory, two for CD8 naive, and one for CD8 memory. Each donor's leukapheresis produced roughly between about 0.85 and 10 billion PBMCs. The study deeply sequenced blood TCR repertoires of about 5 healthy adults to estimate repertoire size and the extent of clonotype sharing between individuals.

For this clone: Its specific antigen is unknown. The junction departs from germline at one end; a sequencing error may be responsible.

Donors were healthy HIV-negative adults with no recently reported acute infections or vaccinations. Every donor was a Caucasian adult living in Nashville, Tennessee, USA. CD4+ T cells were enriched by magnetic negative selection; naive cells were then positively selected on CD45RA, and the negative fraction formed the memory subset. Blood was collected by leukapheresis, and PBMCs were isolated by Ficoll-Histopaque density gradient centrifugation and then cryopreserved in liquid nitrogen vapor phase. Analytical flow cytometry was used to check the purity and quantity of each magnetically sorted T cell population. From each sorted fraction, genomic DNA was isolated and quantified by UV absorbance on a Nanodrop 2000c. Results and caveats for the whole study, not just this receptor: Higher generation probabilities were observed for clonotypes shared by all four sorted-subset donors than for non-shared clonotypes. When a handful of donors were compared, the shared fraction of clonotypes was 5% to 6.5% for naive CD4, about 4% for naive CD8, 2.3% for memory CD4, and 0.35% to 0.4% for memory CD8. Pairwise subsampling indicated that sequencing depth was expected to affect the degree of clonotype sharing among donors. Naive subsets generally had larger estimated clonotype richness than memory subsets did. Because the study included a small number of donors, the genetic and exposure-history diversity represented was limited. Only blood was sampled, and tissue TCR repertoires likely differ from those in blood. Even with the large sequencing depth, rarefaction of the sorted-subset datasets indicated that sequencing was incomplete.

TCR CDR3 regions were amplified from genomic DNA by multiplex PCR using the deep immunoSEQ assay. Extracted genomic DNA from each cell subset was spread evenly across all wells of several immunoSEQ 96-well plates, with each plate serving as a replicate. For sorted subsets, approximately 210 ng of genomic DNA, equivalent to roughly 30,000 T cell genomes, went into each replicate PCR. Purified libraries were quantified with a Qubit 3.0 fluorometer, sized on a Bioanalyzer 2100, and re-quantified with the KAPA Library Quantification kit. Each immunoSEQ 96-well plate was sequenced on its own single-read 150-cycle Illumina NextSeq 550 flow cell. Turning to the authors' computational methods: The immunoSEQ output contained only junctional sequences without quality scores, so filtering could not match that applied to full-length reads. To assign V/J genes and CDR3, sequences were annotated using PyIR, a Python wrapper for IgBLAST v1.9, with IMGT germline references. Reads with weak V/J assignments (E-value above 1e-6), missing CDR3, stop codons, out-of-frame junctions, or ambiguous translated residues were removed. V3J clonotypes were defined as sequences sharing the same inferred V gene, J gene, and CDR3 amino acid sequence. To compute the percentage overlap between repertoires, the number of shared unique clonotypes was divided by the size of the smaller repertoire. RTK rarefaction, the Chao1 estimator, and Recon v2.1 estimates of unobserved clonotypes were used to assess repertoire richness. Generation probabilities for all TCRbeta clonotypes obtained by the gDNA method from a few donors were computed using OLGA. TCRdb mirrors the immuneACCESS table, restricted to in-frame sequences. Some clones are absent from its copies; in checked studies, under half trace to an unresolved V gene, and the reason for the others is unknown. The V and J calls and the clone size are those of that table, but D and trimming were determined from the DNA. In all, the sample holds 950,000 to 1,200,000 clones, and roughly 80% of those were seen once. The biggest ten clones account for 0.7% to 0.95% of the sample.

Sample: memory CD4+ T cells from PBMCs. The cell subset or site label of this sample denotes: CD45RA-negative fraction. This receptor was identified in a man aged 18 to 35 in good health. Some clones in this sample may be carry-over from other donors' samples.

The CDR3 protein: CAWGFYEKLLF. The DNA reads TGTGCCTGGGGTTTTTATGAAAAACTGCTTTTT. The V and J segments used are TRBV30 and TRBJ1-4, with an unclear D gene assignment. Reading from cysteine to phenylalanine, the CDR3 counts 11 amino acids. Just the 33-base CDR3 DNA is kept, in frame starting at base 1. The germline V gene (reference sequence) gives CDR1 as GTSNPN and CDR2 as SVGIG.